A selection of T cell receptor beta chains follows, all from one sample in a study of beta chain features in type 1 diabetes. This table comes from immunoSEQ multiplex PCR, and its TCRdb copy is limited to in-frame clones, with some not included. The data show around 130,000 clones, 9% seen once. Material for sequencing was central memory CD4+ T cells from blood. These receptors originate from a man aged 25 to 40 with type 1 diabetes. Each CDR3 is given with its conserved first and last residue. Each record gives: clone size, D gene, J gene, V gene, CDR3 protein, CDR3 DNA. D genes are given only for firm matches. Some rows have no size entry. The others give once, few or many, or a class for an expanded clone.

NA,NA,TRBJ2-5,TRBV28,CATRWSSETQYF,TGTGCCACCCGGTGGAGCTCAGAGACCCAGTACTTC
few,NA,TRBJ1-2,TRBV6-6,CASSYGGNYGYTF,TGTGCCAGCAGTTACGGGGGGAACTATGGCTACACCTTC
NA,TRBD2,TRBJ2-5,TRBV5-1,CASSSKTSGGPGTQYF,TGCGCCAGCAGCTCAAAGACTAGCGGGGGCCCGGGGACCCAGTACTTC
few,NA,TRBJ2-5,TRBV4-1,CASSQDRDLGETQYF,TGCGCCAGCAGCCAAGATAGGGACTTGGGGGAGACCCAGTACTTC
few,NA,TRBJ2-1,TRBV11-3,CASSPRATGSDEQFF,TGTGCCAGCAGCCCAAGAGCCACAGGCTCTGATGAGCAGTTCTTC
few,NA,TRBJ1-4,TRBV4-3,CASSQVANEKLFF,TGCGCCAGCAGCCAAGTAGCAAATGAAAAACTGTTTTTT
few,TRBD1,TRBJ2-1,TRBV23-1,CASSHIKGQGTNEQFF,TGCGCCAGCAGTCATATAAAGGGACAGGGGACCAATGAGCAGTTCTTC
few,NA,TRBJ1-1,TRBV27,CASRKQDNPTEAFF,TGTGCCAGCAGGAAACAGGACAATCCCACTGAAGCTTTCTTT
NA,NA,TRBJ2-3,TRBV9,CASSVEWGTFTDTQYF,TGTGCCAGCAGCGTAGAATGGGGCACCTTCACAGATACGCAGTATTTT
few,NA,TRBJ1-1,TRBV5-1,CASSSRIMNTEAFF,TGCGCCAGCAGCTCGAGAATTATGAACACTGAAGCTTTCTTT